This TCR gamma chain was identified in a study of Vδ1+ human thymocytes. Whole-study results and caveats: In the thymus, TRG and TRD repertoires looked highly polyclonal with Gaussian CDR3 lengths. Thymic delta-chain repertoires held roughly 20% Vdelta2 sequences and few Vdelta3, despite high sort purity.

The germline V gene encodes CDR1 EGSNGY and CDR2 YDSYNSKV. The CDR3 length is 13 residues. The junction had 5 bases not matched to a gene; V was cut back by 0 bases and J by 6 bases. The template was reverse-transcribed extracted RNA. Pooled V-gene forward primers with one constant-region reverse primer generated the CDR3 amplicons by multiplex PCR. TCRdb re-called the multiplex PCR reads using CATT. Of roughly 30,000 gamma-chain clones detected, 20% to 25% appear once; the ten largest clones hold approximately 1.9%. Turning to this clone: Its antigen is currently unknown.

The sample taken for sequencing was Vdelta1+ gamma-delta thymocytes from the thymus. Documented subset: FACS-sorted CD3+ TCRalphabeta- TCRVdelta1+ TCRVdelta2- thymocytes. The rearrangement uses TRGV2 and TRGJ1 or TRGJ2. The receptor was isolated from a boy younger than two who had congenital heart surgery. The CDR3 coding sequence is TGTGCCACCTGGGACGGGCCCACTTATAAGAAACTCTTT. Amino acid sequence: CATWDGPTYKKLF.